This T cell receptor beta chain was identified in a study of T cell changes during pregnancy in multiple sclerosis (dated by TCRdb to between 2019 and 2020). Study-wide context: The study examined how the T cell repertoire changed over the course of pregnancy in women with multiple sclerosis.

CDR3 length: 17 amino acids, cysteine to phenylalanine. Left in the record is the CDR3 DNA by itself, 51 bases read in frame from the first base. Germline trimming amounts to 3 bases on V and 4 bases on J, with 7 as the count of junction bases outside the gene matches. According to the germline V gene, CDR1 reads KGHSH and CDR2 reads LQKENI. Preparation of the library involved the immunoSEQ multiplex PCR assay. The source is immuneACCESS, and TCRdb retained only in-frame sequences with V and J called. Part of the clones is not carried over; for the studies checked, unresolved V genes explain less than half of this, and the remainder is unexplained. The sample has 60,000 or so clones on record, 75% to 95% of them singletons. Roughly 0.85% of the sample goes to the ten largest clones. Remarks on this clone: Its antigen is still unknown. Base qualities are not provided; no much larger clone lies one nucleotide away.

The chain links TRBV18 with TRBJ2-6; 9 middle bases align to TRBD1. The receptor was derived from a female donor with multiple sclerosis, enrolled in a pregnancy study. The material sequenced was peripheral blood, taken before pregnancy. The CDR3 has the sequence CASSPIRTGAGANVLTF. In nucleotides, the sequence is TGTGCCAGCTCACCGATACGGACAGGGGCCGGGGCCAACGTCCTGACTTTC.